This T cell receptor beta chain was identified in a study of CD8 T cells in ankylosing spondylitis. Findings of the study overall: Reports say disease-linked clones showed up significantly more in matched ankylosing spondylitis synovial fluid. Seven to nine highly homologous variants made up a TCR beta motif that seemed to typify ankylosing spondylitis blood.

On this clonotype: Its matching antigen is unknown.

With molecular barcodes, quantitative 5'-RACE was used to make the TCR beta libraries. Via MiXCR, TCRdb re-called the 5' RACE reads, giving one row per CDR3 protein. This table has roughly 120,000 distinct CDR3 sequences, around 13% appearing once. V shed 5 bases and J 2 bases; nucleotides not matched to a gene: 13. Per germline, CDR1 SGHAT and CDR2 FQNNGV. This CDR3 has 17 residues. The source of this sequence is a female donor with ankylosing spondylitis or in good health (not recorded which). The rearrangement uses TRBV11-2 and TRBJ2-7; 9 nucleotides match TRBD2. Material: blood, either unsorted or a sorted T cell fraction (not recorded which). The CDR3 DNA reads TGTGCCAGCAGCCTTAATGGCCTTAGCGGGAGTACCTACGAGCAGTACTTC. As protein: CASSLNGLSGSTYEQYF.